These T cell receptor beta chains were read from a single sample in a study of blood T cell repertoires in COVID-19. Profiling relied on immunoSEQ multiplex PCR, and the TCRdb table lists in-frame clones only, not all of them. The sample includes 220,000 or so clones, 70% to 90% of them seen just once. Material: peripheral blood. The receptors here all came from a man aged 50 or older who had recovered from COVID-19. Each CDR3 is given with its conserved first and last residue. D genes are given only for firm matches. Clone size is not always given. Where it is, it says once, few, many or a class for expanded clones.

D: TRBD1
V: TRBV5-6
J: TRBJ2-5
size: -
CDR3: CASSRRQGSTVETQYF
DNA: TGTGCCAGCAGCCGTAGACAGGGCTCCACCGTGGAGACCCAGTACTTC

D: -
V: TRBV15
J: TRBJ2-3
size: -
CDR3: CATSTLIGVTDTQYF
DNA: TGTGCCACCAGCACCTTAATCGGAGTCACAGATACGCAGTATTTT

D: -
V: TRBV6-2/TRBV6-3
J: TRBJ2-7
size: -
CDR3: CASSYDSPYEQYF
DNA: TGTGCCAGCAGTTATGACAGCCCCTACGAGCAGTACTTC

D: -
V: TRBV3-1/TRBV3-2
J: TRBJ1-1
size: few
CDR3: CASSQDLSGNTEAFF
DNA: TGTGCCAGCAGCCAAGATCTTTCAGGGAACACTGAAGCTTTCTTT

D: -
V: TRBV5-1
J: TRBJ2-2
size: few
CDR3: CASSLETQGRVGELFF
DNA: TGCGCCAGCAGCTTGGAAACACAGGGAAGGGTCGGGGAGCTGTTTTTT

D: -
V: TRBV7-9
J: TRBJ1-1
size: -
CDR3: CASSSRAGTNTEAFF
DNA: TGTGCCAGCAGCTCAAGGGCGGGTACGAACACTGAAGCTTTCTTT

D: -
V: TRBV5-1
J: TRBJ2-5
size: -
CDR3: CASSLQGRGETQYF
DNA: TGCGCCAGCAGCTTGCAGGGGAGGGGGGAGACCCAGTACTTC

D: -
V: TRBV7-2
J: TRBJ1-6
size: few
CDR3: CASSLGQGSSPLHF
DNA: TGTGCCAGCAGCTTAGGGCAGGGTAGCTCACCCCTCCACTTT

D: -
V: TRBV12-1
J: TRBJ2-4
size: -
CDR3: CASSSSDRQAKNIQYF
DNA: TGTGCCAGCAGCTCTTCCGACAGACAGGCCAAAAACATTCAGTACTTC

D: -
V: TRBV28
J: TRBJ1-6
size: few
CDR3: CASTRGGSSYNSPLHF
DNA: TGTGCCAGCACGCGGGGGGGGAGCTCCTATAATTCACCCCTCCACTTT

D: -
V: TRBV5-6
J: TRBJ2-2
size: -
CDR3: CASSFGSRTGELFF
DNA: TGTGCCAGCAGCTTCGGGAGTCGGACCGGGGAGCTGTTTTTT

D: -
V: TRBV7-9
J: TRBJ2-7
size: -
CDR3: CASSRSLGPIYEQYF
DNA: TGTGCCAGCAGCCGTTCCCTGGGGCCGATCTACGAGCAGTACTTC

D: TRBD2
V: TRBV11-3
J: TRBJ2-7
size: few
CDR3: CASSVSGDSYEQYF
DNA: TGTGCCAGCAGCGTTAGCGGGGACTCCTACGAGCAGTACTTC

D: TRBD1
V: TRBV2
J: TRBJ1-5
size: few
CDR3: CASTGQGVSNQPQHF
DNA: TGTGCCAGCACCGGACAGGGGGTTAGCAATCAGCCCCAGCATTTT

D: TRBD2
V: TRBV7-2
J: TRBJ2-6
size: few
CDR3: CASSLGGSGFFSGANVLTF
DNA: TGTGCCAGCAGCTTAGGAGGTAGCGGGTTCTTCTCTGGGGCCAACGTCCTGACTTTC

D: TRBD1
V: TRBV10-2
J: TRBJ2-2
size: -
CDR3: CASSERARGPDTGELFF
DNA: TGCGCCAGCAGTGAACGGGCCAGGGGGCCGGACACCGGGGAGCTGTTTTTT

D: -
V: TRBV4-2
J: TRBJ2-5
size: -
CDR3: CASSQEQGSETQYF
DNA: TGTGCCAGCAGCCAAGAACAGGGATCGGAGACCCAGTACTTC

D: -
V: TRBV5-1
J: TRBJ2-7
size: -
CDR3: CASSLGPGNGYEQYF
DNA: TGCGCCAGCAGCTTGGGACCAGGGAACGGCTACGAGCAGTACTTC